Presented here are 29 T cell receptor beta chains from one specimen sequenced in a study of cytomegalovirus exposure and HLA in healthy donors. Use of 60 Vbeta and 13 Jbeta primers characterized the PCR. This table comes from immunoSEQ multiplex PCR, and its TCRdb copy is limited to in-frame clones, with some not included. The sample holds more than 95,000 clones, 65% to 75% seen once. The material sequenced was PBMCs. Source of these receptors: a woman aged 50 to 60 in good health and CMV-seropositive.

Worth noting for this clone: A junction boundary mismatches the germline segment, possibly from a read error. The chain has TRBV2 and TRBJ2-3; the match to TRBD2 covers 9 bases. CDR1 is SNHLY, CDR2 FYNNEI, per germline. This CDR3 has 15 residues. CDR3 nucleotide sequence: TGTGTCAGCAGTGGTGGTAGCGGGAGCAGAGATACGCAGTATTTT. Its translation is CVSSGGSGSRDTQYF.

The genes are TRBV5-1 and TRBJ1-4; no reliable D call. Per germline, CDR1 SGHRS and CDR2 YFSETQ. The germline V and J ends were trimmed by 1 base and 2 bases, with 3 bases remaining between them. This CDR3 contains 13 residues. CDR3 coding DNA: TGCGCCAGCAGCTTGTATACTAATGAAAAACTGTTTTTT. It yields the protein CASSLYTNEKLFF.

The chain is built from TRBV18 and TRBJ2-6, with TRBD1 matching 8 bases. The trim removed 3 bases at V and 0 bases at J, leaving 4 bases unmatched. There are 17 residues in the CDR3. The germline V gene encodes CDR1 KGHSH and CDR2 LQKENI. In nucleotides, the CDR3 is TGTGCCAGCTCACCCTTGGACAGGGCCTCTGGGGCCAACGTCCTGACTTTC. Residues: CASSPLDRASGANVLTF.

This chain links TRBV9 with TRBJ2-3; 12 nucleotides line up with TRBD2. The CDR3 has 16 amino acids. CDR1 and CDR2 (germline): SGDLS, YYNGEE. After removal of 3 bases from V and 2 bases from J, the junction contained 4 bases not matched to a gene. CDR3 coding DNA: TGTGCCAGCAGCGCGGGACTAGCGGGTTTCACAGATACGCAGTATTTT. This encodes CASSAGLAGFTDTQYF.

This CDR3 is CASSPVGAGGYTF. Here the CDR3 DNA reads TGTGCCAGCTCACCGGTAGGGGCAGGTGGCTACACCTTC. This chain joins TRBV18 and TRBJ1-2, with a possible D match to TRBD1 (5 bases). This CDR3 contains 13 residues. Germline assignment: CDR1 KGHSH and CDR2 LQKENI. V was pared by 3 bases and J by 7 bases, with 12 bases between.

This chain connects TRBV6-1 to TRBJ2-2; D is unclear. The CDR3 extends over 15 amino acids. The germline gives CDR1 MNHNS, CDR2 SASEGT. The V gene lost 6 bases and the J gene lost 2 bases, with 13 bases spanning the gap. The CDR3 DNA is TGTGCCAGCAGATTGACAATTTTCAACACCGGGGAGCTGTTTTTT. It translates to CASRLTIFNTGELFF.

The chain's CDR3 is CASSQGTINEQFF. In DNA form, the CDR3 reads TGCGCCAGCAGCCAAGGGACTATAAATGAGCAGTTCTTC. The rearrangement joins TRBV4-3 to TRBJ2-1; D might be TRBD2 (6 bases). Germline V gene lookup returns CDR1 LGHNA and CDR2 YSLEER. Deletions cut 1 base from V and 7 bases from J, with 8 bases between. The CDR3 runs to 13 residues.

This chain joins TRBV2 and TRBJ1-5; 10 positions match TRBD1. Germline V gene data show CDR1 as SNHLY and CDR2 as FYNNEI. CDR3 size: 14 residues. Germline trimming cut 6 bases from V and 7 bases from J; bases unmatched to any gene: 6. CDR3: CASRWTGGGQPQHF. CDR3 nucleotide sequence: TGTGCCAGCAGATGGACAGGGGGTGGCCAGCCCCAGCATTTT.

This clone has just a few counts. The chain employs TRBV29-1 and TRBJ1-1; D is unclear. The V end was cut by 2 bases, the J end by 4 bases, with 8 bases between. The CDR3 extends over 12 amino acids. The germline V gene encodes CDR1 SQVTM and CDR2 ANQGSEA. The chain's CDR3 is CSVERDGTEAFF. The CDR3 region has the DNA TGCAGCGTTGAACGGGATGGCACTGAAGCTTTCTTT.

The CDR3 sequence: CAWSGQAGYGYTF. The CDR3 nucleotides are TGTGCCTGGTCGGGACAGGCTGGCTATGGCTACACCTTC. The V call is TRBV30, the J call TRBJ1-2; TRBD1 matches 8 bases. Per the germline V gene, CDR1 is GTSNPN and CDR2 is SVGIG (reference sequence). The CDR3 is 13 residues long. V lost 5 bases and J lost 4; bases outside the gene matches: 6.

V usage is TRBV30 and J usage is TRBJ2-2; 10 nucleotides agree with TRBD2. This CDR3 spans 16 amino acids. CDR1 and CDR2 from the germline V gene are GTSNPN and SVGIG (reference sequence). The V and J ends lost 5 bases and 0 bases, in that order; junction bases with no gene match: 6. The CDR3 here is CAWDGTSVPNTGELFF. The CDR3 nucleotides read TGTGCCTGGGACGGGACTAGCGTTCCGAACACCGGGGAGCTGTTTTTT.

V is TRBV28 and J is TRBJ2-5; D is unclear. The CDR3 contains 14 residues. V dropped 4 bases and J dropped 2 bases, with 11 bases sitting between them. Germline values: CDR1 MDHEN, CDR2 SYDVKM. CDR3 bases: TGTGCCAGCAGTTCCTTAAAAGCGCAAGAGACCCAGTACTTC. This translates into CASSSLKAQETQYF.

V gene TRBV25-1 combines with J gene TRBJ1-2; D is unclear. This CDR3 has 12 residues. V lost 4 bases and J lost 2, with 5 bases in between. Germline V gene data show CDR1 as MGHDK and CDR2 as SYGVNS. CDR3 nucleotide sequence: TGTGCCAGCAGTGGTTCAAACTATGGCTACACCTTC. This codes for CASSGSNYGYTF.

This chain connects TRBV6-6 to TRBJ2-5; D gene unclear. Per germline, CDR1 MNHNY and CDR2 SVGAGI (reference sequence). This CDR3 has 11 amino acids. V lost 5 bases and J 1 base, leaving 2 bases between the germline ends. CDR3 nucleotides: TGTGCCAGCAGTCGCCAAGAGACCCAGTACTTC. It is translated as CASSRQETQYF.

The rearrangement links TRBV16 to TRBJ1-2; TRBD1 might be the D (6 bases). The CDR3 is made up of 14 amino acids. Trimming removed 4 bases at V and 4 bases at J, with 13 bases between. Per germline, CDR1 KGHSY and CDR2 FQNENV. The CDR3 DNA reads TGTGCCAGCAGCCCCGCGGACAGTTCCTATGGCTACACCTTC. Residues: CASSPADSSYGYTF.

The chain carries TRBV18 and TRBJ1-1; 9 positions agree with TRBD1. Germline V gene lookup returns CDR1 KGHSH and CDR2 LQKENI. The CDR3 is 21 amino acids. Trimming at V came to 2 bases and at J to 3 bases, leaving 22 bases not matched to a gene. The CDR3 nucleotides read TGTGCCAGCTCACCATCGTCCGTAGCTGTGGTACAGGGGGCGCGGGACACTGAAGCTTTCTTT. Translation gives CASSPSSVAVVQGARDTEAFF.

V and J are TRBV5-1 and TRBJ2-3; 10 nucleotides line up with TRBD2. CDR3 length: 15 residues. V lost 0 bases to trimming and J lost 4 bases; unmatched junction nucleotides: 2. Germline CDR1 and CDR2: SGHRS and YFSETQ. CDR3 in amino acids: CASSLASGSPDTQYF. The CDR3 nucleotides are TGCGCCAGCAGCTTGGCTAGCGGGAGCCCAGATACGCAGTATTTT.

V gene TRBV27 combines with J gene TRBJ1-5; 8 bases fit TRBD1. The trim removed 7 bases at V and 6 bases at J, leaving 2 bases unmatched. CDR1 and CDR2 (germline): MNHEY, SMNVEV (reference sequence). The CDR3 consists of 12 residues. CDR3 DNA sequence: TGTGCCAGCACGACAGGGGTTCAGCCCCAGCATTTT. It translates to CASTTGVQPQHF.

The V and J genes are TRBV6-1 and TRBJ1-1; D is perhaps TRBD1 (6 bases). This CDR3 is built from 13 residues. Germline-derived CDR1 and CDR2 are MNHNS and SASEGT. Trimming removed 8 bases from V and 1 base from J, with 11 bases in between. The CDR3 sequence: CASPGQSNTEAFF. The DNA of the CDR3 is TGTGCCAGCCCCGGACAGTCGAACACTGAAGCTTTCTTT.

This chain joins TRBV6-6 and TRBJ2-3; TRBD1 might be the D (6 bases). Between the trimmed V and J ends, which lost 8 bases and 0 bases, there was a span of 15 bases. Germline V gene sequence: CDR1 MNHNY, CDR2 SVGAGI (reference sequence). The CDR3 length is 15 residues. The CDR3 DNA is TGTGCCAGCCAATCCAACAGGGCTAGCACAGATACGCAGTATTTT. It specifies CASQSNRASTDTQYF.

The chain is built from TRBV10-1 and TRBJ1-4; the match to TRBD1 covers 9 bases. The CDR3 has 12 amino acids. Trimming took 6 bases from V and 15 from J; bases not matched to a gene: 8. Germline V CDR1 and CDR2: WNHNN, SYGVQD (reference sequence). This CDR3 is CASSGQGSSLFF. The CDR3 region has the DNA TGCGCCAGCAGCGGACAGGGGAGCTCCTTGTTTTTT.

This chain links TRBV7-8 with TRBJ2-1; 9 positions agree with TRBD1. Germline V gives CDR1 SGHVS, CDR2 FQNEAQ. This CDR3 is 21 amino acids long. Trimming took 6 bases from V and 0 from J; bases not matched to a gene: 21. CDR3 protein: CASSQKRPGQGRTSSYNEQFF. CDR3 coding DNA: TGTGCCAGCAGTCAGAAACGCCCGGGACAGGGTAGGACAAGCTCCTACAATGAGCAGTTCTTC.

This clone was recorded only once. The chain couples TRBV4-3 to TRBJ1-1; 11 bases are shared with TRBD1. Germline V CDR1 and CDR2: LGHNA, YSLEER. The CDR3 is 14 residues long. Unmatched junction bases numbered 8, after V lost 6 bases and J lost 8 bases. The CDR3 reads CASSRGQGAGEAFF. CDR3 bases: TGCGCCAGCAGTCGAGGACAGGGGGCCGGAGAAGCTTTCTTT.

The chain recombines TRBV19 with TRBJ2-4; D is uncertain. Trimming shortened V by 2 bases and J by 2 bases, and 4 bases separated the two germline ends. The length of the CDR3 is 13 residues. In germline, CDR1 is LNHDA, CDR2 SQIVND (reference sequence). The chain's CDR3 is CASSISPKNIQYF. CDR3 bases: TGTGCCAGTAGTATAAGCCCCAAAAACATTCAGTACTTC.

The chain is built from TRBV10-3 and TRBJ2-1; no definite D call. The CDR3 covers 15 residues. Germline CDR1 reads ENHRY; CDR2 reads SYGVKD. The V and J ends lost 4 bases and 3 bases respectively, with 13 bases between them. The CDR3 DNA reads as TGTGCCATCAGTGCTGCGACCCCAGGCTACAATGAGCAGTTCTTC. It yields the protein CAISAATPGYNEQFF.

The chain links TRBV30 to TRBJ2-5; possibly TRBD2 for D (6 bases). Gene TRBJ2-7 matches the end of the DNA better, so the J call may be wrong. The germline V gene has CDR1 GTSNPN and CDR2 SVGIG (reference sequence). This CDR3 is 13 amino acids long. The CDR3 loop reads CAWSVERGTEQYF. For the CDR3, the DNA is TGTGCCTGGAGTGTAGAACGCGGGACCGAGCAGTACTTC.

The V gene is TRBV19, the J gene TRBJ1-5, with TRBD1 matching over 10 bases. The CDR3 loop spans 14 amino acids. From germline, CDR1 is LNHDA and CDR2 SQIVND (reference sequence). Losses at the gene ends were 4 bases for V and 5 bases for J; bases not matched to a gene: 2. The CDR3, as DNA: TGTGCCAGTAGTACCGGGACAGGGGATCAGCCCCAGCATTTT. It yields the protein CASSTGTGDQPQHF.

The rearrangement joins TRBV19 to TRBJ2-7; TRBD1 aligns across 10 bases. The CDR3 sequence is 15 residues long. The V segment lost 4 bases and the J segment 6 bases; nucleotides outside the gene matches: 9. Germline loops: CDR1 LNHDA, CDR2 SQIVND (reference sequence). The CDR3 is CASSTTGGTGAEQYF. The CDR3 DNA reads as TGTGCCAGTAGTACCACCGGGGGGACAGGGGCCGAGCAGTACTTC. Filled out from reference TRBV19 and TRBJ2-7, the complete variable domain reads DGGITQSPKYLFRKEGQNVTLSCEQNLNHDAMYWYRQDPGQGLRLIYYSQIVNDFQKGDIAEGYSVSREKKESFPLTVTSAQKNPTAFYLCASSTTGGTGAEQYFGPGTRLTVT.

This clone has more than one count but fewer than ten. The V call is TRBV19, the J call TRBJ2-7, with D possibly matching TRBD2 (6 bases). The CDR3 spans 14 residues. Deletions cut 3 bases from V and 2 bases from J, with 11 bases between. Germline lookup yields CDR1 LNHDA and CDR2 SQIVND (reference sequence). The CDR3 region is CASSIRLEPYEQYF. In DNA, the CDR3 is TGTGCCAGTAGTATCAGACTAGAACCCTACGAGCAGTACTTC.